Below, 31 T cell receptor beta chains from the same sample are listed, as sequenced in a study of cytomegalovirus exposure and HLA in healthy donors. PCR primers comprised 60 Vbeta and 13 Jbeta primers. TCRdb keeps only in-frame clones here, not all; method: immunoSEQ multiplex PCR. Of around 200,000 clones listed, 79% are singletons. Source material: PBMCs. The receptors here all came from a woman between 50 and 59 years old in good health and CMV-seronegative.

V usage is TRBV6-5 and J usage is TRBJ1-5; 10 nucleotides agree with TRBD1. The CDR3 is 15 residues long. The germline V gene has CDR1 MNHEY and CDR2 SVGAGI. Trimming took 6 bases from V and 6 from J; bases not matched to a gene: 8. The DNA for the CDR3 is TGTGCCAGCAGCCCGGACAGGGGGATCGGTCAGCCCCAGCATTTT. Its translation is CASSPDRGIGQPQHF.

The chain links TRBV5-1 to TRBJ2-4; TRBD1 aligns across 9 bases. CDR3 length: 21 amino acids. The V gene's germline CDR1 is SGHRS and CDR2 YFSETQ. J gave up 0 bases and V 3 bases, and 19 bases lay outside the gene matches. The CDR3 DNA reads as TGCGCCAGCAGCTCCAGAGGTGACAGGGGGATTCCCGGCGGAGCCAAAAACATTCAGTACTTC. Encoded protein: CASSSRGDRGIPGGAKNIQYF.

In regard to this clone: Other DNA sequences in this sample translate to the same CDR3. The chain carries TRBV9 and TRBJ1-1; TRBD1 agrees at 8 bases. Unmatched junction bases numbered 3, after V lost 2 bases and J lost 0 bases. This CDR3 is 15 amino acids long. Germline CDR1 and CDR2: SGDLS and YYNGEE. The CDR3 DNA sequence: TGTGCCAGCAGCGTCGGACAGGGTATGAACACTGAAGCTTTCTTT. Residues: CASSVGQGMNTEAFF.

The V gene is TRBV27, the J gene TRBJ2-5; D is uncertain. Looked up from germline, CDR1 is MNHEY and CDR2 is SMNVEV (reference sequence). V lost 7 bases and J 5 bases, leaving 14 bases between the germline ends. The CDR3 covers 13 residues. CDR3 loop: CASNHGVGETQYF. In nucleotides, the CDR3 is TGTGCCAGCAATCACGGAGTCGGGGAGACCCAGTACTTC.

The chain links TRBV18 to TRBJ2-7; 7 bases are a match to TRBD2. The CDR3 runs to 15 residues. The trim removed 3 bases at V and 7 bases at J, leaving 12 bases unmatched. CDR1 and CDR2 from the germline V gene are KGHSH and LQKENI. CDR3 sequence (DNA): TGTGCCAGCTCACCCCGGGAGGCTTATTTAGGGGAGCAGTACTTC. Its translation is CASSPREAYLGEQYF.

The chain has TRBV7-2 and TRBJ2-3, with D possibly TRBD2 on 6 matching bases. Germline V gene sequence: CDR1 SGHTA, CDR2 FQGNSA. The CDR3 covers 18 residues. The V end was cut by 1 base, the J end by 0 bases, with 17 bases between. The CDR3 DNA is TGTGCCAGCAGCTTAGTGGCGGGATCCTACGCTAGCACAGATACGCAGTATTTT. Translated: CASSLVAGSYASTDTQYF.

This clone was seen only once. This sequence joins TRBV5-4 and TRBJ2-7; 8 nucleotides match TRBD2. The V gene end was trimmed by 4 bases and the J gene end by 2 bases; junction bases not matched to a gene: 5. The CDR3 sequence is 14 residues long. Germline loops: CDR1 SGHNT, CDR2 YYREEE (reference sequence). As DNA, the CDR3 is TGTGCCAGCAGCGCGATAGCGGGAACCTACGAGCAGTACTTC. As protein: CASSAIAGTYEQYF. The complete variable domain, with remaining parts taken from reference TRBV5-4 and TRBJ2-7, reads ETGVTQSPTHLIKTRGQQVTLRCSSQSGHNTVSWYQQALGQGPQFIFQYYREEENGRGNFPPRFSGLQFPNYSSELNVNALELDDSALYLCASSAIAGTYEQYFGPGTRLTVT.

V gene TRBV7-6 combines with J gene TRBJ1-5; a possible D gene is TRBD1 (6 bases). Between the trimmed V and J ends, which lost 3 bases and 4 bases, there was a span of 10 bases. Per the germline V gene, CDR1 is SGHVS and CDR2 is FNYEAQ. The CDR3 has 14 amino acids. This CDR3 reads CASSLGARNQPQHF. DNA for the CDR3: TGTGCCAGCAGCTTGGGGGCGCGGAATCAGCCCCAGCATTTT.

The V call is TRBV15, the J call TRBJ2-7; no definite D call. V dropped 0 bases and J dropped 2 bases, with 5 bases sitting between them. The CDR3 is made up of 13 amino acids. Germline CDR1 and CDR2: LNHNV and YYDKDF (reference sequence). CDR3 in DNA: TGTGCCACCAGCAGAGATCCGGCCTACGAGCAGTACTTC. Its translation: CATSRDPAYEQYF.

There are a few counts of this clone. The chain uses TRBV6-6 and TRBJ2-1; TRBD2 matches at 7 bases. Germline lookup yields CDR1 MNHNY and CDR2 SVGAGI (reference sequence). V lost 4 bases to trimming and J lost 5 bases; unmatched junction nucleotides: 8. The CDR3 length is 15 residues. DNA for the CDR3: TGTGCCAGCAGTTCCACGGGGACTACAAACAATGAGCAGTTCTTC. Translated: CASSSTGTTNNEQFF.

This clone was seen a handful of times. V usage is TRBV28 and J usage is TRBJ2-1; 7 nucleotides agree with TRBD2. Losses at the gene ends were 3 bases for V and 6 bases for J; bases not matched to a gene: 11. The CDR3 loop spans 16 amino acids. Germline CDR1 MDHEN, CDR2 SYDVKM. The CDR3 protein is CASSFRWGGPSNEQFF. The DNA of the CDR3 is TGTGCCAGCAGTTTTAGGTGGGGAGGGCCCAGCAATGAGCAGTTCTTC. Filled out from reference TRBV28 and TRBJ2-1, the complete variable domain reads DVKVTQSSRYLVKRTGEKVFLECVQDMDHENMFWYRQDPGLGLRLIYFSYDVKMKEKGDIPEGYSVSREKKERFSLILESASTNQTSMYLCASSFRWGGPSNEQFFGPGTRLTVL.

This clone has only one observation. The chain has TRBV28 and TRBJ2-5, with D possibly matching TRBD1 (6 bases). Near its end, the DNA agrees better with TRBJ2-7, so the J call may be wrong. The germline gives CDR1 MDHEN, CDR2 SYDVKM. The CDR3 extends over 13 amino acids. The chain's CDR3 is CASYSGAAYEQYF. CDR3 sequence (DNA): TGTGCCAGTTATTCAGGGGCCGCCTACGAGCAGTACTTC.

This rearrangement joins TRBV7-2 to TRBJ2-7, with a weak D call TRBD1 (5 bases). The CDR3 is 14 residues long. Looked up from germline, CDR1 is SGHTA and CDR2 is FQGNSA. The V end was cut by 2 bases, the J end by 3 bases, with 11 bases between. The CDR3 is CASSLSRAGYEQYF. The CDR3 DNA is TGTGCCAGCAGCTTAAGCAGGGCAGGCTACGAGCAGTACTTC.

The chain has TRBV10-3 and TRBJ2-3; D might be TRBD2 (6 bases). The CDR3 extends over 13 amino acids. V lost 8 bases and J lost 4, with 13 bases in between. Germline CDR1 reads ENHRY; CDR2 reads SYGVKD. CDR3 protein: CAIGTPRSDTQYF. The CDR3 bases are TGTGCCATCGGGACTCCCCGATCAGATACGCAGTATTTT.

The CDR3 here is CASSLGWGLNYNEQFF. The CDR3 bases are TGTGCCAGCAGTTTGGGCTGGGGACTAAATTACAATGAGCAGTTCTTC. The rearrangement joins TRBV27 to TRBJ2-1, with 7 bases matching TRBD2. The V segment lost 3 bases and the J segment 4 bases; nucleotides outside the gene matches: 9. The CDR3 totals 16 residues. Germline V gene lookup returns CDR1 MNHEY and CDR2 SMNVEV (reference sequence).

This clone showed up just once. The CDR3 bases are TGCGCCAGCAGCTTGGTCGGACAGGATTCGAACGGCTACACCTTC. It yields the protein CASSLVGQDSNGYTF. The chain employs TRBV5-1 and TRBJ1-2, with TRBD1 matching over 7 bases. CDR3 length equals 15 residues. Germline CDR1 reads SGHRS; CDR2 reads YFSETQ. The V gene end was trimmed by 0 bases and the J gene end by 8 bases; junction bases not matched to a gene: 10.

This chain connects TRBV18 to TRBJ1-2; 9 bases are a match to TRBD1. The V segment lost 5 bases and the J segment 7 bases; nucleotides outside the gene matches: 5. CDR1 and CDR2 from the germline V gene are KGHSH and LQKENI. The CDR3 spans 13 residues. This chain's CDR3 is CASSSQGAAGYTF. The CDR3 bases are TGTGCCAGCTCATCACAGGGGGCGGCTGGCTACACCTTC. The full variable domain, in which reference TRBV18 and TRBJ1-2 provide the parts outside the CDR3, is NAGVMQNPRHLVRRRGQEARLRCSPMKGHSHVYWYRQLPEEGLKFMVYLQKENIIDESGMPKERFSAEFPKEGPSILRIQQVVRGDSAAYFCASSSQGAAGYTFGSGTRLTVV.

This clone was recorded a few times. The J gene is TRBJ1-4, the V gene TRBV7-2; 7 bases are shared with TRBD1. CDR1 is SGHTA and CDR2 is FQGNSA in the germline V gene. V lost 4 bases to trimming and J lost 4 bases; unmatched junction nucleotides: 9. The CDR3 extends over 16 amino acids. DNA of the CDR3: TGTGCCAGCAGCTCATACACCGGGACAGTTAATGAAAAACTGTTTTTT. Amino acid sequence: CASSSYTGTVNEKLFF.

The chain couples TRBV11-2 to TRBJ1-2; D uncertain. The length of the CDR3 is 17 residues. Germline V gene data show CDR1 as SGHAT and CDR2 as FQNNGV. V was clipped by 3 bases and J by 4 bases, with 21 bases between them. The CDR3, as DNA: TGTGCCAGCAGCTTTGACCCCAGAGGGAGTTTTGGCTATGGCTACACCTTC. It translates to CASSFDPRGSFGYGYTF.

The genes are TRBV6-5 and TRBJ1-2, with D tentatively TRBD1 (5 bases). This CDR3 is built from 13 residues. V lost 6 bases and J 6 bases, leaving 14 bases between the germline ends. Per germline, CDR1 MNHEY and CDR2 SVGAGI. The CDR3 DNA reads TGTGCCAGCAGACCAACAGGTCCCAATGGCTACACCTTC. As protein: CASRPTGPNGYTF.

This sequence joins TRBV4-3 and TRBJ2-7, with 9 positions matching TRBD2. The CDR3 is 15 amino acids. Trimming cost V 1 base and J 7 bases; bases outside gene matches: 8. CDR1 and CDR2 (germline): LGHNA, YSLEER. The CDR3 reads CASSQGLAVLSEQYF. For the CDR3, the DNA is TGCGCCAGCAGCCAAGGACTAGCGGTTCTTTCAGAGCAGTACTTC.

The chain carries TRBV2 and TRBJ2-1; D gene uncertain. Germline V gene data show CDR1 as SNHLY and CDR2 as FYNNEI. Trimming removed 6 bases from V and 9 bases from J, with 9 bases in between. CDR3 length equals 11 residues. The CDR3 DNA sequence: TGTGCCAGCAGGGTAACAGTTGAGCAGTTCTTC. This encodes CASRVTVEQFF.

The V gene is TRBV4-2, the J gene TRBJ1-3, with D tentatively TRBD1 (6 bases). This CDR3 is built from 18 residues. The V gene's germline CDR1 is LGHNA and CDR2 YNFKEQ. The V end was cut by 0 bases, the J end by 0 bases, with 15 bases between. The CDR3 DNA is TGTGCCAGCAGCCAAGACCACAGACAGGCATCCTCTGGAAACACCATATATTTT. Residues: CASSQDHRQASSGNTIYF.

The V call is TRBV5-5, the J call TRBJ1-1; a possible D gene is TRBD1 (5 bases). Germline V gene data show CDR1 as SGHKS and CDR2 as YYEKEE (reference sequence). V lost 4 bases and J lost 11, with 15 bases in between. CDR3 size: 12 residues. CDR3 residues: CASSLGPPGAFF. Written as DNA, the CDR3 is TGTGCCAGCAGCCTCGGTCCCCCAGGGGCTTTCTTT.

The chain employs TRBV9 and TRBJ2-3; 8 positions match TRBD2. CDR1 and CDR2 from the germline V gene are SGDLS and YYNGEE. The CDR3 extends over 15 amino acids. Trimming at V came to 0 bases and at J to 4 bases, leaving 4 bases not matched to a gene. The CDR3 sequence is CASSVVGGDSDTQYF. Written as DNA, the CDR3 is TGTGCCAGCAGCGTAGTCGGGGGGGACTCAGATACGCAGTATTTT.

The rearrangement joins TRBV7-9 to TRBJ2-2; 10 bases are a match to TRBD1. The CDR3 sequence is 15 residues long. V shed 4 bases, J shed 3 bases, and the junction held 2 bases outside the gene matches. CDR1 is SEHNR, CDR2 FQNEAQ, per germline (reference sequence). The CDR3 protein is CASSYGTGDTGELFF. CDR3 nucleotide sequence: TGTGCCAGCAGCTACGGGACAGGGGACACCGGGGAGCTGTTTTTT.

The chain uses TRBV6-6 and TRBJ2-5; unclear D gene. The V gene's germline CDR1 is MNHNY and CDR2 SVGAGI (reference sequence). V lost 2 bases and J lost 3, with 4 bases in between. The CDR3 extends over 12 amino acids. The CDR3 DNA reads TGTGCCAGCAGTTACGAGAAAGAGACCCAGTACTTC. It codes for CASSYEKETQYF.

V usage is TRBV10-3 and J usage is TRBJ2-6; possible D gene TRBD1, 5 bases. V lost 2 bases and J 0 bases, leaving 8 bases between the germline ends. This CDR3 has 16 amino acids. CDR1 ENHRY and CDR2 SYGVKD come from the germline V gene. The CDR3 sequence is CAISEGDSSGANVLTF. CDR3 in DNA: TGTGCCATCAGTGAGGGCGACAGCTCTGGGGCCAACGTCCTGACTTTC.

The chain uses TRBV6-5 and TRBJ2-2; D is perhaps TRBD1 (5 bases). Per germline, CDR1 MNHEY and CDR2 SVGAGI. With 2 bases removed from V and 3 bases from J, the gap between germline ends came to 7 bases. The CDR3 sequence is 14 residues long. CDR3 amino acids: CASSYDRYTGELFF. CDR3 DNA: TGTGCCAGCAGTTACGACAGATACACCGGGGAGCTGTTTTTT.

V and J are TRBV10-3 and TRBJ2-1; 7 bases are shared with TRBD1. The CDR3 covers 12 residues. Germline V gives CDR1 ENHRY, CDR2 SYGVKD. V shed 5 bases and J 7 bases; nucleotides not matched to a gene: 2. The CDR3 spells CAISTTGNEQFF. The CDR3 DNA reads TGTGCCATCAGTACGACAGGGAATGAGCAGTTCTTC.

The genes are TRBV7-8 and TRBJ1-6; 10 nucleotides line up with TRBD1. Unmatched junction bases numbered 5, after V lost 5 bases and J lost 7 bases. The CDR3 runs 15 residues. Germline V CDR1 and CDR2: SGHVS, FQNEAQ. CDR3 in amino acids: CASSPPTGGNSPLHF. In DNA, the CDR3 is TGTGCCAGCAGCCCCCCGACAGGGGGCAATTCACCCCTCCACTTT.